The TCR beta chain under discussion was sequenced for a study of T-cell memory formation after mild COVID-19. A single record per CDR3 protein comes from TCRdb applying MiXCR to the 5' RACE reads. The data show 400,000 to 500,000 distinct CDR3 sequences, 20% seen once. Germline V CDR1 and CDR2: SGHDT, YYEEEE. Germline trimming cut 3 bases from V and 8 bases from J; bases unmatched to any gene: 17. CDR3 length: 17 residues. Study conclusions and caveats: Still unconfirmed is whether the second-wave clones peaking on day 37 recognized SARS-CoV-2. Clones which contracted sat mainly in CM and EM if CD4+, and in EMRA if CD8+. Within pre-infection memory, some responding clones were found, suggesting cross-reactive memory joined. CD4/CD8 balance characterized clones contracting day 15 to 85, and CD4+ skew characterized later expanders.

This clonotype was detected a few times. Its specificity is not known. The sequence was obtained from an adult woman who had mild COVID-19 (a few samples of this study predate the infection). Cell type and time point are not known. The chain recombines TRBV5-6 with TRBJ1-3, with 7 bases identical to TRBD1. The sample comprised PBMCs or a T cell subset sorted from them (not recorded which). The CDR3 is CASSSRTGRLRRDTIYF. In DNA, the CDR3 is TGTGCCAGCAGCTCCAGGACAGGTCGCCTCCGTCGGGACACCATATATTTT.